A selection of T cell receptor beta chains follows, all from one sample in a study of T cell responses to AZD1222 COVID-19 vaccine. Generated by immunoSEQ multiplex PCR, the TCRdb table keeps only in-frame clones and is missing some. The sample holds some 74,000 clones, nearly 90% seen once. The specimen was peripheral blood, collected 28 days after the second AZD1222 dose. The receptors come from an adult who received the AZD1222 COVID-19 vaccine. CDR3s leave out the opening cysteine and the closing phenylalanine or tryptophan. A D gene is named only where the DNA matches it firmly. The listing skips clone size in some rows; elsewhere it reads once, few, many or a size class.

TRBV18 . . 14 ASSPLRGGSSYEQY
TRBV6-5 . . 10 ASSSLTYEQY
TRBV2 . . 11 ASTRDSNQPQH
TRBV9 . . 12 ASSVDGAIYGYT
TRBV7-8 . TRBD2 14 ASSLVPSGRTNEQF
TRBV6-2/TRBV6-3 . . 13 ASSSGGTGNQPQH
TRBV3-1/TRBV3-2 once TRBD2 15 ASSQVMTSVNTGELF
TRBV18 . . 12 ASSPQTEAQPQH
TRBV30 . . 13 AWSPDPGPYNEQF
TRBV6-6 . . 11 ASRGALNTEAF
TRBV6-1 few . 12 ASREGSVNYGYT
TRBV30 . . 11 AWSMGAGEKLF
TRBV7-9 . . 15 ASSLGGGAALNYGYT
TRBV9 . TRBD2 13 ASSVRTSGSETQY
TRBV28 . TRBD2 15 ASSGRLAGSSYNEQF
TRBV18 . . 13 ASSPPIGTDDEQY
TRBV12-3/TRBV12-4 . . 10 ASGIPGRGYT
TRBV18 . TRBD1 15 ASPRTGTTTGANVLT
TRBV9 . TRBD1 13 ASSVGDRVAEKLF
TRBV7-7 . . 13 ASSFLAGAAYEQY
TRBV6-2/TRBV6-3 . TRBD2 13 ASSYAGVLADTQY
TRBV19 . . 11 ASSIGRSYEQF
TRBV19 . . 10 ASSIVNGGYT
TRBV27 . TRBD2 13 ASSFSGSSYNEQF
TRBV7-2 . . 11 ASSIQKNQPQH
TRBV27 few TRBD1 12 ASRPGQGYTEAF
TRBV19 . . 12 ASSIDQGVYGYT
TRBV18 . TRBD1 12 ASSPSTGANEQF
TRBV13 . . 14 ASSFLQGGRTDTQY
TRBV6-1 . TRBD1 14 ASSEGQGLFGNTIY
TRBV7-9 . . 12 ASSLLAGGTEAF
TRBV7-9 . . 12 ASSAPGFSYEQY
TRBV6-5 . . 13 ASKINYGLSYEQY
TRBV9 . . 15 ASSVGLGANSGNTIY
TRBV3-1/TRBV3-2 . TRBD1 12 ASSLGQGNQPQH
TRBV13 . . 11 ASSLGDNQPQH
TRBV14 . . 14 ASTPRLLQGGTEAF
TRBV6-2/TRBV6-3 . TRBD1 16 ASSFDPKDRAGTYEQY
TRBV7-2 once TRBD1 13 ASSYPGQGYSPLH
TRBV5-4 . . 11 ASSVGFSYEQY
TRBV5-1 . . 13 ASSLQGGLRYEQY
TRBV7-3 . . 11 ASSLGESYEQY
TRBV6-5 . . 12 ASRAGPGTDTQY
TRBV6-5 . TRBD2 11 ASRILAAGELF
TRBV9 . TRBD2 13 ASSVVVAGGHEQF
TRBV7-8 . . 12 ASSLVSGSQPQH